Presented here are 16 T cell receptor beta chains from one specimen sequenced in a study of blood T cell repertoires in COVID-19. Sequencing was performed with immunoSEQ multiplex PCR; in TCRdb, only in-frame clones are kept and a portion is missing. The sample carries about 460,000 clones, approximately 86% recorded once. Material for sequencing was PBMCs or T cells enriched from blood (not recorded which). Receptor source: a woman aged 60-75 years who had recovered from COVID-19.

CDR3 nucleotides: TGTGCCAGCAGCTTAGGGGGGCACGAGCAGTACGTC. The encoded protein is CASSLGGHEQYV. V usage is TRBV11-2 and J usage is TRBJ2-7, with TRBD1 as a possible D gene (6 bases). The V end was cut by 1 base, the J end by 5 bases, with 6 bases between. The CDR3 is 12 residues long. Germline CDR1 SGHAT, CDR2 FQNNGV.

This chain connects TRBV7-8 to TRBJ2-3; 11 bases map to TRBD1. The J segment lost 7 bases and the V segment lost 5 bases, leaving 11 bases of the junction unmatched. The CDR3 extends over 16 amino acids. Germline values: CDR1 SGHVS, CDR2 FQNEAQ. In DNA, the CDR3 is TGTGCCAGCAGCCGGAGCCGGGACAGGGGGTTGTATACGCAGTATTTT. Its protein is CASSRSRDRGLYTQYF.

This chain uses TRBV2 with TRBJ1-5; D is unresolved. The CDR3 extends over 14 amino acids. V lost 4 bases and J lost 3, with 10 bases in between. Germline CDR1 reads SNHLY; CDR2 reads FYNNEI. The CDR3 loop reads CASSVPGDNQPQHF. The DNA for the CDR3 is TGTGCCAGCAGTGTACCCGGGGACAATCAGCCCCAGCATTTT.

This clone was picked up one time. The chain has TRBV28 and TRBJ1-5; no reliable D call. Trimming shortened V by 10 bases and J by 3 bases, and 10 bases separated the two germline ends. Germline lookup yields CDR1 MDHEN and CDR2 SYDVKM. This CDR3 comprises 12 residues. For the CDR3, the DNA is TGTGCCACCAATAGAAACAATCAGCCCCAGCATTTT. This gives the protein CATNRNNQPQHF. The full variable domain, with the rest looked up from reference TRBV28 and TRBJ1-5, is DVKVTQSSRYLVKRTGEKVFLECVQDMDHENMFWYRQDPGLGLRLIYFSYDVKMKEKGDIPEGYSVSREKKERFSLILESASTNQTSMYLCATNRNNQPQHFGDGTRLSIL.

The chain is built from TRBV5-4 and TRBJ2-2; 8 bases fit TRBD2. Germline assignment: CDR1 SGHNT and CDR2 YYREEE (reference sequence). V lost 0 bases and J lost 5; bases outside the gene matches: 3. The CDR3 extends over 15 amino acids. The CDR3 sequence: CASSLAGGETGELFF. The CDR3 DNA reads TGTGCCAGCAGCTTGGCCGGGGGGGAGACCGGGGAGCTGTTTTTT.

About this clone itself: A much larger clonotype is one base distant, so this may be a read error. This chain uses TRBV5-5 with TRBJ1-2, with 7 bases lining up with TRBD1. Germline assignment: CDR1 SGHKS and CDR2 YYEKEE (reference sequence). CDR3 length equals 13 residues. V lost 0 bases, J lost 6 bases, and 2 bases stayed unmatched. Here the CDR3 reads CASSLGQGDGYTF. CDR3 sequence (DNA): TGTGCCAGCAGCTTGGGGCAGGGGGATGGCTACACCTTC.

The CDR3 reads CASSLVMTGELFF. In DNA form, the CDR3 reads TGCGCCAGCAGCTTGGTAATGACCGGGGAGCTGTTTTTT. The genes are TRBV5-1 and TRBJ2-2; no definite D call. The V gene's germline CDR1 is SGHRS and CDR2 YFSETQ. The CDR3 totals 13 residues. The V gene lost 0 bases and the J gene lost 5 bases, with 5 bases spanning the gap.

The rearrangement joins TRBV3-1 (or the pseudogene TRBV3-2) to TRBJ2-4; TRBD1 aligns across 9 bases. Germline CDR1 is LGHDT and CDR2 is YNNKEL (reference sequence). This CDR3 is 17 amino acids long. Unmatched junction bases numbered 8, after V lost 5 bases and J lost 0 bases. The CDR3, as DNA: TGTGCCAGCAGCGATTCCGGGACAGGGCCAGCCAAAAACATTCAGTACTTC. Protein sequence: CASSDSGTGPAKNIQYF.

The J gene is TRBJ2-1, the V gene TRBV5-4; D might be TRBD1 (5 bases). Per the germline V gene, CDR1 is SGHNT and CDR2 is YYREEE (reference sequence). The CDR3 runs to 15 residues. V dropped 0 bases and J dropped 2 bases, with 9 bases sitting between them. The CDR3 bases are TGTGCCAGCAGCTTGGAACCAGGGACCTACAATGAGCAGTTCTTC. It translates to CASSLEPGTYNEQFF.

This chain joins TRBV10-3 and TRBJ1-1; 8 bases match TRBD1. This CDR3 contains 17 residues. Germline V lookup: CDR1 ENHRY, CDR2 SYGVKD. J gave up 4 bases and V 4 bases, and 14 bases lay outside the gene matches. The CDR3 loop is CAISALGRGLYGTEAFF. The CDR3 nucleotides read TGTGCCATCAGTGCTCTCGGCAGGGGGCTATACGGCACTGAAGCTTTCTTT.

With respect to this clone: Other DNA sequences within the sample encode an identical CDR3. The CDR3 sequence is CASSIVPGGNQPQHF. DNA of the CDR3: TGTGCCAGTAGTATAGTGCCGGGGGGCAATCAGCCCCAGCATTTT. J is TRBJ1-5 and V is TRBV19, with a possible D match to TRBD1 (5 bases). Deletions cut 1 base from V and 2 bases from J, with 9 bases between. Germline CDR1 LNHDA, CDR2 SQIVND (reference sequence). This CDR3 region has 15 residues. Filled out from reference TRBV19 and TRBJ1-5, the complete variable domain reads DGGITQSPKYLFRKEGQNVTLSCEQNLNHDAMYWYRQDPGQGLRLIYYSQIVNDFQKGDIAEGYSVSREKKESFPLTVTSAQKNPTAFYLCASSIVPGGNQPQHFGDGTRLSIL.

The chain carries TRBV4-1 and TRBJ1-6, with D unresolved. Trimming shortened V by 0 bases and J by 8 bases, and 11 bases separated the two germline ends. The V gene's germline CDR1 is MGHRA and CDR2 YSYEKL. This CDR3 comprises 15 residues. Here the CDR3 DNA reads TGCGCCAGCAGCCAAGATCGGCAGGTAGATTCACCCCTCCACTTT. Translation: CASSQDRQVDSPLHF.

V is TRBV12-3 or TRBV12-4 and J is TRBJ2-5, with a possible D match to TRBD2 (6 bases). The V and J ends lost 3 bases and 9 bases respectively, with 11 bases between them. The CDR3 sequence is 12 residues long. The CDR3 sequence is CASSFTGAAQYF. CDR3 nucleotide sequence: TGTGCCAGCAGTTTTACGGGAGCGGCCCAGTACTTC.

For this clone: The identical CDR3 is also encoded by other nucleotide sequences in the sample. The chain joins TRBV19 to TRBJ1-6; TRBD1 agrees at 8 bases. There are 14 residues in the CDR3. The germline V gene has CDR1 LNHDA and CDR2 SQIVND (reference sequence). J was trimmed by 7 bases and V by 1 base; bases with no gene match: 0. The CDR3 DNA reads TGTGCCAGTAGTATAGGGACAGGGAATTCACCCCTCCACTTT. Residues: CASSIGTGNSPLHF.

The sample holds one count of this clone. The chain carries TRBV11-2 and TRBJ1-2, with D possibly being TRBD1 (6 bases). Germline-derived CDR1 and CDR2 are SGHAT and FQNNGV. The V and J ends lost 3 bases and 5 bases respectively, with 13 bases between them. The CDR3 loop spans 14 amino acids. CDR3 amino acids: CASSLAGALYGYTF. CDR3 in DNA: TGTGCCAGCAGCTTGGCGGGGGCCCTATATGGCTACACCTTC.

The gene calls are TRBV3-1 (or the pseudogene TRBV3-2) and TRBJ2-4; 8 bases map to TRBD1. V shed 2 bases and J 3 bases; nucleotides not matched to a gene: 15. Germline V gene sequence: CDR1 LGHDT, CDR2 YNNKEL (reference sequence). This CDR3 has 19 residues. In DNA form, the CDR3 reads TGTGCCAGCAGCCAAAGACCCCCAGGGGGCGACTCCTACAAAAACATTCAGTACTTC. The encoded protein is CASSQRPPGGDSYKNIQYF.